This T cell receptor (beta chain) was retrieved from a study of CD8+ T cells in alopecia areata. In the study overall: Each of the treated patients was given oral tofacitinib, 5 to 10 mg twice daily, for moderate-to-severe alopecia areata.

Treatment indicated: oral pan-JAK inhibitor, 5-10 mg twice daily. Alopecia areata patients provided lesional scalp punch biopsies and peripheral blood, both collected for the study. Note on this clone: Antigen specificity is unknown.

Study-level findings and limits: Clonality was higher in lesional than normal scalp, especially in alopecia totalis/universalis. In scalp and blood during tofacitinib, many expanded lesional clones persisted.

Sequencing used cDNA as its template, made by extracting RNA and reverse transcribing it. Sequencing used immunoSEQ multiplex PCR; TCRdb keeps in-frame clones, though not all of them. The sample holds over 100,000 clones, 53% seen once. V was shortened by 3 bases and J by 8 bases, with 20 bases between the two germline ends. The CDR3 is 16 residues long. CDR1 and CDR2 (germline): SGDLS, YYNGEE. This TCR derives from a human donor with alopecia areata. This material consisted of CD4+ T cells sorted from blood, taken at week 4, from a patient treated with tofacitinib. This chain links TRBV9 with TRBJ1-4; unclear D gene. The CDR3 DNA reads TGTGCCAGCAGCGCCTCCACGGGAATTGGAGGAGAAAAACTGTTTTTT. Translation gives CASSASTGIGGEKLFF.